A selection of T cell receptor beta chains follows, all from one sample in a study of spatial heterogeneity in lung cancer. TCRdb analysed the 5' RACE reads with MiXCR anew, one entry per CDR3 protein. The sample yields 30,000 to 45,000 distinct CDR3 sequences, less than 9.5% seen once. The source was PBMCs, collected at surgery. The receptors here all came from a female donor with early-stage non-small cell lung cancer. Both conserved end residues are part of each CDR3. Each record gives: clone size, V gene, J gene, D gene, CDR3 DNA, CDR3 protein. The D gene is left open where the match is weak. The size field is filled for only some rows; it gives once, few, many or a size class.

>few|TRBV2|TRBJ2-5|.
TGTGCCAGCAATAGGGGAGAGGAGACCCAGTACTTC
CASNRGEETQYF
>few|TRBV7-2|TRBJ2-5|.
TGTGCCAGCAGCTTATTTGGCGGAGGTTGGCGACAAGAGACCCAGTACTTC
CASSLFGGGWRQETQYF
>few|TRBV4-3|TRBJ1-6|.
TGCGCCAGCAGCCAAGACGGACCGCATAATTCACCCCTCCACTTT
CASSQDGPHNSPLHF
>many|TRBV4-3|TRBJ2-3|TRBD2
TGCGCCAGCAGCCAAGACGGCCTAGCGGGAGACGCAGATACGCAGTATTTT
CASSQDGLAGDADTQYF
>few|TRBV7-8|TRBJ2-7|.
TGTGCCAGCAGCTTCAAGGAGACAGCCTACGAGCAGTACTTC
CASSFKETAYEQYF
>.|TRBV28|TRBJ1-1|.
TGTGCCATAACGGGACACGGAAACACTGAAGCTTTCTTT
CAITGHGNTEAFF
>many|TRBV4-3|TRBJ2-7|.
TGCGCCAGCAGCCAGTGGAGTTACAGTACTTTTGCGGAGCAGTACTTC
CASSQWSYSTFAEQYF
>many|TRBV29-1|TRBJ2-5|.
TGCAGCGTTGAGGGGGGTTTCCAAGAGACCCAGTACTTC
CSVEGGFQETQYF
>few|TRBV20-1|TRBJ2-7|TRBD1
TGCAGTGCTATGTCAGGGGGCTACGAGCAGTACTTC
CSAMSGGYEQYF
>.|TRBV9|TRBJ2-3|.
TGTGCCAGCAGCGTAGGCCCCGGGGGGCCGGACGCCACAGATACGCAGTATTTT
CASSVGPGGPDATDTQYF
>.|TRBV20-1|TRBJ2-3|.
TGCAGTGCCGAAGCCACAGGAGATACGCAGTATTTT
CSAEATGDTQYF
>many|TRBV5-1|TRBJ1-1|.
TGCGCCAGCAGCTTCGCACAGGGAGGCTCTGAAGCTTTCTTT
CASSFAQGGSEAFF
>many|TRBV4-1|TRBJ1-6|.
TGCGCCAGCAGTCCCCTTTACACACAGGCCCTCCACTTT
CASSPLYTQALHF
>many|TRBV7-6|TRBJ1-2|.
TGTGCCAGCAGCTTAAAAACAGGGGGCTACACCTTC
CASSLKTGGYTF
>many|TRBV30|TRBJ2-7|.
TGTGCCTGGAGTGGTCTAAACGAGCAGTACTTC
CAWSGLNEQYF
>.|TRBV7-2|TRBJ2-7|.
TGTGCCAGCAGCTTAGTTGCCGGAGGCTACGAGCAGTACTTC
CASSLVAGGYEQYF
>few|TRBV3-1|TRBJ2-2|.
TGTGCCAGCAGCCAATACGGGGGAACGAACACCGGGGAGCTGTTTTTT
CASSQYGGTNTGELFF
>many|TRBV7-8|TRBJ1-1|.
TGTGCCAGCAGCCTGAGAGGCACTGAAGCTTTCTTT
CASSLRGTEAFF
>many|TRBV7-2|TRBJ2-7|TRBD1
TGTGCCAGCAGCCCGCTTGACCCCGGGACAGGGGGCTACGAGCAGTACTTC
CASSPLDPGTGGYEQYF
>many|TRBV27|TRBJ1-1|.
TGTGCCAGCAGTCAGTCGGAGGGATACACTGAAGCTTTCTTT
CASSQSEGYTEAFF
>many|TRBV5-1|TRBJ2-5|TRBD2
TGCGCCAGCAGCTTGATGACTAGCGGGACACAAGAGACCCAGTACTTC
CASSLMTSGTQETQYF
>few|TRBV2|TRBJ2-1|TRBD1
TGTGCCAGCAGTGAAAGGGGGCCTACACAGGTTGGTGAGCAGTTCTTC
CASSERGPTQVGEQFF
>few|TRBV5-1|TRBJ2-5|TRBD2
TGCGCCAGCAGCGTGGGTAGCGGGAGGGAAGAGACCCAGTACTTC
CASSVGSGREETQYF
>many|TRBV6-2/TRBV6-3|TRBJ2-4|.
TGTGCCAGCAGTTATTCGGTGGAAAGCATTCAGTACTTC
CASSYSVESIQYF
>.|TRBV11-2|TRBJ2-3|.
TGTGCCAGCAGCTTTGTCGGTAGGGTTACAGATACGCAGTATTTT
CASSFVGRVTDTQYF
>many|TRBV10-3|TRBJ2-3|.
TGTGCCATCAGTAGTTCCACAGATACGCAGTATTTT
CAISSSTDTQYF
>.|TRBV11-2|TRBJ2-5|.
TGTGCCAGCAGCAGGGACGGAAAAGCACAAGAGACCCAGTACTTC
CASSRDGKAQETQYF
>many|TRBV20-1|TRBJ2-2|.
TGCAGTGCTACAGGGGAAACCGGGGAGCTGTTTTTT
CSATGETGELFF